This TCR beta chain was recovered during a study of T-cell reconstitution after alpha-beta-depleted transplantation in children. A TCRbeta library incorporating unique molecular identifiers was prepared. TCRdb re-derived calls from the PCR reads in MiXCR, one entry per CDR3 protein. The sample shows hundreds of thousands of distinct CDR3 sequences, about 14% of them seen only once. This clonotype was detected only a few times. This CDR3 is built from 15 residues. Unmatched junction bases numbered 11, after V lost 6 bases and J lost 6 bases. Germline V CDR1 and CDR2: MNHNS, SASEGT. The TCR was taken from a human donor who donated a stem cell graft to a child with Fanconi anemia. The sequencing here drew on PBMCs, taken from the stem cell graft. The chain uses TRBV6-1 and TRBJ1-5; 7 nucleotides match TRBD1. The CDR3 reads CASRGRQGGSQPQHF. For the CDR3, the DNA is TGTGCCAGCAGGGGAAGACAGGGTGGCAGTCAGCCCCAGCATTTT.